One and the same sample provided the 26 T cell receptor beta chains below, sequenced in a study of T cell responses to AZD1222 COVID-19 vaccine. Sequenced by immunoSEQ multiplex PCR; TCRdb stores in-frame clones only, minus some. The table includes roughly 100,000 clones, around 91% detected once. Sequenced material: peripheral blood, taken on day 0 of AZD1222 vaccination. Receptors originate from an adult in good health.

CDR3 sequence reads: CASSLWGGRSRKYF. The CDR3 DNA reads as TGTGCCAGCAGCTTGTGGGGGGGCCGAAGCAGGAAGTATTTT. The V gene is TRBV12-1, the J gene TRBJ2-3; the table names TRBD2, a call not compared with the DNA. TRBV12-1 is flagged as a pseudogene. CDR3 length equals 14 residues.

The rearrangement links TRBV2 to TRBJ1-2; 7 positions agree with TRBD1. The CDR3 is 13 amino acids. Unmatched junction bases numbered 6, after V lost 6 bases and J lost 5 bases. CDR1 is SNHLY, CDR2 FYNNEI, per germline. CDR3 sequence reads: CASRGRDSYGYTF. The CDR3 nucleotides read TGTGCCAGCAGGGGCCGGGACAGTTATGGCTACACCTTC.

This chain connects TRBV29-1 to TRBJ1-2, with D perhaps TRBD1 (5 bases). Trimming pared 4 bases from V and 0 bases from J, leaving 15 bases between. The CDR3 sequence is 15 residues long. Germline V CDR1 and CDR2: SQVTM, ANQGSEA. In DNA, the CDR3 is TGCAGCGTTGGAATGACACAGGTCTCTAACTATGGCTACACCTTC. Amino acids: CSVGMTQVSNYGYTF.

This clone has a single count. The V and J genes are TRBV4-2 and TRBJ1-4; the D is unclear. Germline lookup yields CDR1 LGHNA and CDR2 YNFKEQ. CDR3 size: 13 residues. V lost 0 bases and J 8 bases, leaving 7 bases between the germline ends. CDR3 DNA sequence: TGTGCCAGCAGCCAAGATTTGGGGGAAAAACTGTTTTTT. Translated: CASSQDLGEKLFF.

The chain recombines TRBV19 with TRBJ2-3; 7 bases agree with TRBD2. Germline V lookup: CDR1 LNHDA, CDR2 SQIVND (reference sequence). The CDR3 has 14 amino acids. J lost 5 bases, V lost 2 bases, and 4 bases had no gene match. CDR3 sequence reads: CASSIRGVIDTQYF. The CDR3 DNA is TGTGCCAGTAGTATACGGGGGGTAATAGATACGCAGTATTTT.

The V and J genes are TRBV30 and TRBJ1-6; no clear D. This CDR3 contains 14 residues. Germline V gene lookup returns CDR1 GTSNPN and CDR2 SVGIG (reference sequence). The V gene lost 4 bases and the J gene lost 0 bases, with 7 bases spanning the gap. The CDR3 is CAWMLGSYNSPLHF. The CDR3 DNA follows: TGTGCCTGGATGCTGGGCTCCTATAATTCACCCCTCCACTTT.

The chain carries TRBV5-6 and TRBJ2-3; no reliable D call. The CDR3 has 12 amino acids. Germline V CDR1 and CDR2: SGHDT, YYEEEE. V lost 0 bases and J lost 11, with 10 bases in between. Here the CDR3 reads CASSLAVGVQYF. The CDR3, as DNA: TGTGCCAGCAGCTTGGCCGTCGGCGTGCAGTATTTT. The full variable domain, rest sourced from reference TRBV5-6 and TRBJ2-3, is DAGVTQSPTHLIKTRGQQVTLRCSPKSGHDTVSWYQQALGQGPQFIFQYYEEEERQRGNFPDRFSGHQFPNYSSELNVNALLLGDSALYLCASSLAVGVQYFGPGTRLTVL.

CDR3 coding DNA: TGTGCCAGCAGCATATCCTTCCCCGAGGCAGGGGAGGATGGCTACACCTTC. This sequence encodes CASSISFPEAGEDGYTF. The rearrangement links TRBV7-9 to TRBJ1-2; tentatively, D is TRBD1 (6 bases). The CDR3 totals 17 residues. The germline V gene has CDR1 SEHNR and CDR2 FQNEAQ (reference sequence). V dropped 5 bases and J dropped 6 bases, with 25 bases sitting between them.

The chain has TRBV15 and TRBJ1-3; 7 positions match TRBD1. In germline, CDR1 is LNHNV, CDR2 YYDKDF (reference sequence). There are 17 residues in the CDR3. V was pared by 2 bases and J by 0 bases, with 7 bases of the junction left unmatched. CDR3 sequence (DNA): TGTGCCACCAGCAGAACGGGACAGCCTAACTCTGGAAACACCATATATTTT. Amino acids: CATSRTGQPNSGNTIYF.

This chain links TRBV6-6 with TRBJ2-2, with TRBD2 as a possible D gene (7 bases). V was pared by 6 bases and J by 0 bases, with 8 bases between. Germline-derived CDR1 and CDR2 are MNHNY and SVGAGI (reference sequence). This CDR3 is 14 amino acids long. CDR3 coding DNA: TGTGCCAGCAGAGGGGGGGCGAACACCGGGGAGCTGTTTTTT. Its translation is CASRGGANTGELFF.

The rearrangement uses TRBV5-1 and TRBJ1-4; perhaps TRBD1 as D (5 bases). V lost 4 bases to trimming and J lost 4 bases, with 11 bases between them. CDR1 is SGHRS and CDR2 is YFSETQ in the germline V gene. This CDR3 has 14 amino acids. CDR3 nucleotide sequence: TGCGCCAGCAGCGCGGCAGGGATTAATGAAAAACTGTTTTTT. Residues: CASSAAGINEKLFF.

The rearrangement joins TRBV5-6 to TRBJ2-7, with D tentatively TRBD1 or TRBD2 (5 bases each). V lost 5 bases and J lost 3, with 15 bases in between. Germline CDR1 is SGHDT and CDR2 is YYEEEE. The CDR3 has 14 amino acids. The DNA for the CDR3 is TGTGCCAGCAGGCTAGTGGGGGAAGACTACGAGCAGTACTTC. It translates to CASRLVGEDYEQYF.

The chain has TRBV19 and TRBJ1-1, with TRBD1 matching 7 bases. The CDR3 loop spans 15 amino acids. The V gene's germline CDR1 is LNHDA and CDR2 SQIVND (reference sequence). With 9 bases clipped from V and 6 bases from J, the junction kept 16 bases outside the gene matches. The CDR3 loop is CARRPFGQERAEAFF. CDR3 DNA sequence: TGTGCCAGGAGACCTTTTGGACAGGAAAGGGCTGAAGCTTTCTTT.

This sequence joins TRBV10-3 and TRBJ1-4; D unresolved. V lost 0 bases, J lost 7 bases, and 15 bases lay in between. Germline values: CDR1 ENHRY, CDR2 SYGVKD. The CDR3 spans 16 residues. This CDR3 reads CAISESSQLKGEKLFF. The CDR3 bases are TGTGCCATCAGTGAGTCGAGCCAGCTTAAAGGTGAAAAACTGTTTTTT.

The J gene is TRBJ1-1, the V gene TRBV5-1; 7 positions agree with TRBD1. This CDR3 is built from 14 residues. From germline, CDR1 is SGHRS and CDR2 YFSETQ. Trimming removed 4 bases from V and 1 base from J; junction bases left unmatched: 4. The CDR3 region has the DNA TGCGCCAGCAGCACCCGGACAGGGAACACTGAAGCTTTCTTT. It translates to CASSTRTGNTEAFF. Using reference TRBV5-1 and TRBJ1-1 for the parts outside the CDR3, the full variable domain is KAGVTQTPRYLIKTRGQQVTLSCSPISGHRSVSWYQQTPGQGLQFLFEYFSETQRNKGNFPGRFSGRQFSNSRSEMNVSTLELGDSALYLCASSTRTGNTEAFFGQGTRLTVV.

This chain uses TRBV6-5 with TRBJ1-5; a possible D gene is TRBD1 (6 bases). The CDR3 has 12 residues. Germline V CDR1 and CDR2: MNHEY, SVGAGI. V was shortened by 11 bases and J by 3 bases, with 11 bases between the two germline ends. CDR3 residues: CAATGNNQPQHF. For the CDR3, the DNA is TGTGCCGCCACAGGGAACAATCAGCCCCAGCATTTT.

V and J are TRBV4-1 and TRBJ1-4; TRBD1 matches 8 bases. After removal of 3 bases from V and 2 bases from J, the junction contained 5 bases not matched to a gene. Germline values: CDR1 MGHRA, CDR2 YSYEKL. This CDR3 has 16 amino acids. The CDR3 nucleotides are TGCGCCAGCAGCCACGGACAGGGTCGGACTAATGAAAAACTGTTTTTT. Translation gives CASSHGQGRTNEKLFF.

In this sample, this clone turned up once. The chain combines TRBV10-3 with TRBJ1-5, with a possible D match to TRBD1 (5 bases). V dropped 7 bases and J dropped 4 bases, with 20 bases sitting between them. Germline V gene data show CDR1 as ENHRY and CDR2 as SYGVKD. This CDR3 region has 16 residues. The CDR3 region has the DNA TGTGCCATCAAACCAGCAGGGATCGACCCAAATCAGCCCCAGCATTTT. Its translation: CAIKPAGIDPNQPQHF.

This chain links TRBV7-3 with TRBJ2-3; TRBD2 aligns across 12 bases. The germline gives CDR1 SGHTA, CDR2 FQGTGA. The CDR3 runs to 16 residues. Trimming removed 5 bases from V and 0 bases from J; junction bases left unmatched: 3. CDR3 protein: CASSVTSGGSTDTQYF. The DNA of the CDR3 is TGTGCCAGCAGCGTGACTAGCGGGGGTAGCACAGATACGCAGTATTTT. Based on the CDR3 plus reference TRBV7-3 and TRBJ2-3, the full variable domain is GAGVSQTPSNKVTEKGKYVELRCDPISGHTALYWYRQSLGQGPEFLIYFQGTGAADDSGLPNDRFFAVRPEGSVSTLKIQRTERGDSAVYLCASSVTSGGSTDTQYFGPGTRLTVL.

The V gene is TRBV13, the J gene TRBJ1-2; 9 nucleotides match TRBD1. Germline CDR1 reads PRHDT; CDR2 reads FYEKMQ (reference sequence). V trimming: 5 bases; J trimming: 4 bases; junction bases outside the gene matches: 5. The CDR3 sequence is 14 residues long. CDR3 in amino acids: CASSTDRGGYGYTF. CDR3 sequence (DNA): TGTGCCAGCAGCACGGACAGGGGCGGCTATGGCTACACCTTC.

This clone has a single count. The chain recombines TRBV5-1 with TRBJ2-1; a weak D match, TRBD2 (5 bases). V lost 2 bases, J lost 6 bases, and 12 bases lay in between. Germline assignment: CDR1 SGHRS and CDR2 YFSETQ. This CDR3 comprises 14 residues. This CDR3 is CASSLTSGVNEQFF. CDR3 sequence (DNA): TGCGCCAGCAGCTTAACTAGTGGGGTCAATGAGCAGTTCTTC.

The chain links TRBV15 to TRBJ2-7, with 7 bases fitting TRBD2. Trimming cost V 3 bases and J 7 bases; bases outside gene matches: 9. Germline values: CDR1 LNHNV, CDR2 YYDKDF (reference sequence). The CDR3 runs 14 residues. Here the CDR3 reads CATSSWGGIGEQYF. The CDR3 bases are TGTGCCACCAGCAGTTGGGGGGGTATTGGTGAGCAGTACTTC.

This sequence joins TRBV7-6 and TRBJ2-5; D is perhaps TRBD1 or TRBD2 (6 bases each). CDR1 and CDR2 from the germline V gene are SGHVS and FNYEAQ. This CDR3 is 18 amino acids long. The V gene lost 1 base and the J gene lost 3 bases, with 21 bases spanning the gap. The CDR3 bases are TGTGCCAGCAGCTTAGTTTTCATGTCTAGGGGGAGGAAAGAGACCCAGTACTTC. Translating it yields CASSLVFMSRGRKETQYF.

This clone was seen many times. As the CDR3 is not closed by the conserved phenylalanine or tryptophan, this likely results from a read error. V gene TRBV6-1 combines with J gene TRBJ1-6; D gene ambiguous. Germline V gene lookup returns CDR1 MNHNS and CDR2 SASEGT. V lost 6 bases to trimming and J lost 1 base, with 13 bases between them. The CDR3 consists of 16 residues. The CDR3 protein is CASSEPGRSYNSPLHL. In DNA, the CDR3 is TGTGCCAGCAGCGAACCTGGAAGGTCCTATAATTCACCCCTCCACCTT.

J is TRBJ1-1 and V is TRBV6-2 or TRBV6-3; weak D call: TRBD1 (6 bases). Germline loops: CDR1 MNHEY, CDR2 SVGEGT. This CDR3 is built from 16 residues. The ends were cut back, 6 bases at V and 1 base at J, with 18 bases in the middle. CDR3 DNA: TGTGCCAGCAGCCTCGTTATGCAGGGGCAGAACACTGAAGCTTTCTTT. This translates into CASSLVMQGQNTEAFF.

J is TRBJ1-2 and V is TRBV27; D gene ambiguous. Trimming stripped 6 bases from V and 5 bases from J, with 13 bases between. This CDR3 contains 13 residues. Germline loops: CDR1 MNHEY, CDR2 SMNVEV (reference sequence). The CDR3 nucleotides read TGTGCCAGCAGCCGCGCTTCGGGGTATGGCTACACCTTC. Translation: CASSRASGYGYTF.